This T cell receptor beta chain was captured in a study of tumor-infiltrating lymphocytes in primary liver carcinoma. Co-extraction of both nucleic acids (RNA and DNA) used roughly 20-33 mg of unsorted bulk tissue. Trimming took 7 bases from V and 3 from J, leaving 10 bases between them. The CDR3 length is 13 residues. Germline CDR1 reads MDHEN; CDR2 reads SYDVKM. With a constant-region primer, TCR beta cDNA was made from about 0.5 ug of total RNA. For TCR beta, libraries were produced by three nested multiplex PCR rounds using slightly modified ARM-PCR. Use of TRBV1-TRBV30 forward primers with a C-beta reverse primer characterized the first two PCR rounds, which lasted nine to eleven cycles each. TCRdb itself ran the multiplex PCR reads through MiXCR, one entry per CDR3 protein. The sample gives 50,000 to 70,000 distinct CDR3 sequences, over 65% of which show up once; around 50% is in the top ten.

The receptor's source is a man in his forties or fifties with primary liver carcinoma and hepatitis B virus infection. V usage is TRBV28 and J usage is TRBJ1-3; D gene ambiguous. The specimen sequenced was liver tumor tissue from sampling region 2. Subset denoted: tumor region T2, inferior pole. The CDR3 DNA reads TGTGCCAGCAAGTTTCCCGGTGGAAACACCATATATTTT. This gives the protein CASKFPGGNTIYF.